These 21 T cell receptor beta chains came from one sample sequenced in a study of T-cell reconstitution after alpha-beta-depleted transplantation in children. During its preparation, the TCRbeta library received unique molecular identifiers. A single record per CDR3 protein comes from TCRdb applying MiXCR to the PCR reads. The data show roughly 300,000 distinct CDR3 sequences, roughly 11% seen once. The specimen comprised peripheral blood, sampled 180 days after TCRalphabeta/CD19-depleted stem cell transplant. These receptors all stem from a male patient aged 2-10 years who had a stem cell transplant for chronic granulomatous disease, so the T cells may come from the graft donor.

About this clonotype itself: This may be a read error: a much more frequent sequence differs by one nucleotide. The CDR3 nucleotides are TGTGCCAGCAGTCACACGACAGGAGGGCAGTTCTTC. It specifies CASSHTTGGQFF. This chain joins TRBV7-2 and TRBJ2-1; a possible D gene is TRBD1 (6 bases). V shed 6 bases and J shed 12 bases, with 15 bases lying between them. Germline V CDR1 and CDR2: SGHTA, FQGNSA. The CDR3 runs to 12 residues.

This clonotype has a count of ten or more. The chain recombines TRBV28 with TRBJ2-7; 13 bases are a match to TRBD2. V lost 5 bases and J lost 4; bases outside the gene matches: 11. Germline CDR1 and CDR2: MDHEN and SYDVKM. The CDR3 is 17 amino acids. The chain's CDR3 is CASSVQRTSGSQYEQYF. The CDR3 DNA sequence: TGTGCCAGCAGTGTACAACGGACTAGCGGGAGTCAGTACGAGCAGTACTTC. Combining the CDR3 with reference TRBV28 and TRBJ2-7 gives the whole variable domain DVKVTQSSRYLVKRTGEKVFLECVQDMDHENMFWYRQDPGLGLRLIYFSYDVKMKEKGDIPEGYSVSREKKERFSLILESASTNQTSMYLCASSVQRTSGSQYEQYFGPGTRLTVT.

The table lists this clonotype with a few counts. The chain is built from TRBV2 and TRBJ2-2; 10 positions match TRBD2. The germline V gene has CDR1 SNHLY and CDR2 FYNNEI. The CDR3 runs 17 residues. Trimming cost V 6 bases and J 4 bases; bases outside gene matches: 11. Here the CDR3 reads CASRVKLAGVSTGELFF. The CDR3 nucleotides read TGTGCCAGCAGGGTAAAGCTAGCGGGAGTAAGCACCGGGGAGCTGTTTTTT. Full variable domain (rest looked up from reference TRBV2 and TRBJ2-2): EPEVTQTPSHQVTQMGQEVILRCVPISNHLYFYWYRQILGQKVEFLVSFYNNEISEKSEIFDDQFSVERPDGSNFTLKIRSTKLEDSAMYFCASRVKLAGVSTGELFFGEGSRLTVL.

This clonotype was detected ten times or more. This chain connects TRBV5-6 to TRBJ2-5; D call uncertain. Trimming shortened V by 0 bases and J by 5 bases, and 11 bases separated the two germline ends. The germline V gene encodes CDR1 SGHDT and CDR2 YYEEEE. CDR3 length: 14 residues. CDR3 sequence reads: CASSLVDGLETQYF. The CDR3 DNA follows: TGTGCCAGCAGCTTGGTAGACGGGTTGGAGACCCAGTACTTC.

Ten or more counts support this clonotype. The CDR3 DNA sequence: TGTGCCAGCAGCCTCGGGACAGGGGGAGCTCAGCCCCAGCATTTT. Its translation is CASSLGTGGAQPQHF. The chain uses TRBV12-3 or TRBV12-4 and TRBJ1-5; 11 bases map to TRBD1. The length of the CDR3 is 15 residues. V lost 6 bases, J lost 6 bases, and 7 bases stayed unmatched.

About this clonotype itself: A much more abundant neighbour one base away suggests this may be a read error. The chain employs TRBV11-2 and TRBJ2-1; 8 bases align to TRBD2. CDR1 is SGHAT and CDR2 is FQNNGV in the germline V gene. The CDR3 sequence is 18 residues long. V was pared by 3 bases and J by 8 bases, with 18 bases of the junction left unmatched. Written as DNA, the CDR3 is TGTGCCAGCAGCTTTAATCCCATAGCGGGACCTATCTTGGATGAGCAGTTCTTC. Its protein product is CASSFNPIAGPILDEQFF.

A word on this clonotype: This clone may be a read error of a much larger clone one base away. V and J are TRBV20-1 and TRBJ1-4, with 7 bases fitting TRBD1. Germline CDR1 and CDR2: DFQATT and SNEGSKA (reference sequence). CDR3 size: 14 residues. CDR3 loop: CSAKKEGANENLFF. In DNA, the CDR3 is TGCAGTGCCAAGAAGGAGGGGGCTAATGAAAACCTGTTTTTT.

This clonotype was seen many times. The V call is TRBV5-5, the J call TRBJ2-2; D is undetermined. The germline V gene encodes CDR1 SGHKS and CDR2 YYEKEE (reference sequence). The V and J ends lost 4 bases and 7 bases respectively, with 11 bases between them. The CDR3 covers 13 residues. The CDR3 nucleotides are TGTGCCAGCAGCCCAACGGTTGGCGGGGAGCTGTTTTTT. Protein product: CASSPTVGGELFF.

Ten or more counts support this clonotype. The chain couples TRBV6-1 to TRBJ1-2, with TRBD1 matching over 8 bases. V shed 6 bases, J shed 4 bases, and the junction held 10 bases outside the gene matches. CDR3 length equals 15 residues. Germline V gene sequence: CDR1 MNHNS, CDR2 SASEGT. CDR3 sequence reads: CASRSRQGLFYGYTF. The CDR3 region has the DNA TGTGCCAGCAGGTCCCGACAGGGGTTATTCTATGGCTACACCTTC.

Concerning this clonotype itself: A much larger clone sits a single nucleotide away, making a read error possible. The CDR3 does not close with the conserved phenylalanine or tryptophan, likely indicating a read error. The chain couples TRBV29-1 to TRBJ2-5, with D unresolved. The CDR3 spans 12 residues. Trimming removed 4 bases at V and 3 bases at J, with 9 bases between. Germline CDR1 and CDR2: SQVTM and ANQGSEA. CDR3 loop: CSVGRVEETQYI. The CDR3 DNA is TGCAGCGTTGGAAGGGTAGAAGAGACCCAGTACATC.

This clonotype was counted once. This may stem from a read error, because a much larger clone lies one nucleotide away. The chain recombines TRBV9 with TRBJ2-2; 10 bases line up with TRBD2. Germline-derived CDR1 and CDR2 are SGDLS and YYNGEE. This CDR3 spans 17 amino acids. CDR3 coding DNA: TGTGCCTGCAGCGGGGGGGGAACTAGTTTGAACACCGGGGAGCTGTTTTTT. Its protein product is CACSGGGTSLNTGELFF.

This clonotype has ten or more counts. The chain employs TRBV20-1 and TRBJ2-3; a possible D gene is TRBD1 (5 bases). The CDR3 covers 11 residues. V shed 6 bases and J shed 9 bases, with 13 bases lying between them. Germline V gene lookup returns CDR1 DFQATT and CDR2 SNEGSKA (reference sequence). Here the CDR3 reads CSATDSYTQYF. The CDR3 nucleotides are TGCAGTGCGACCGACAGTTACACGCAGTATTTT.

This clonotype has a count of ten or more. The chain carries TRBV20-1 and TRBJ2-2; TRBD1 aligns across 9 bases. The CDR3 has 18 amino acids. Unmatched junction bases numbered 8, after V lost 0 bases and J lost 0 bases. Germline loops: CDR1 DFQATT, CDR2 SNEGSKA (reference sequence). This CDR3 is CSARDLGTGTTNTGELFF. Here the CDR3 DNA reads TGCAGTGCTAGAGATCTGGGGACAGGGACGACGAACACCGGGGAGCTGTTTTTT.

This clonotype was observed many times. This chain's CDR3 is CASSETGTPRETQYF. For the CDR3, the DNA is TGTGCCAGCAGTGAAACCGGGACCCCCCGTGAGACCCAGTACTTC. The rearrangement links TRBV6-1 to TRBJ2-5, with D perhaps matching TRBD1 or TRBD2 (5 bases each). The length of the CDR3 is 15 residues. Germline CDR1 MNHNS, CDR2 SASEGT. V was cut by 2 bases and J by 5 bases, with 15 bases left in between.

This clonotype came up many times. The genes are TRBV28 and TRBJ2-5; 9 bases match TRBD2. CDR1 is MDHEN, CDR2 SYDVKM, per germline. Trimming cost V 6 bases and J 5 bases; bases outside gene matches: 22. The CDR3 contains 19 residues. The CDR3 sequence is CASSSTFSRAGGGWETQYF. CDR3 nucleotide sequence: TGTGCCAGCAGCTCGACGTTTTCTAGAGCGGGAGGTGGGTGGGAGACCCAGTACTTC. Filled out from reference TRBV28 and TRBJ2-5, the complete variable domain reads DVKVTQSSRYLVKRTGEKVFLECVQDMDHENMFWYRQDPGLGLRLIYFSYDVKMKEKGDIPEGYSVSREKKERFSLILESASTNQTSMYLCASSSTFSRAGGGWETQYFGPGTRLLVL.

This clonotype is labeled medium-sized. The chain employs TRBV7-9 and TRBJ1-6; no clear D gene. The CDR3 contains 17 residues. The ends were cut back, 4 bases at V and 10 bases at J, with 23 bases in the middle. Looked up from germline, CDR1 is SEHNR and CDR2 is FQNEAQ (reference sequence). The CDR3 is CASSSHDKKGFGSPLHF. The CDR3 DNA sequence: TGTGCCAGCAGCTCTCACGACAAGAAAGGATTTGGGTCACCCCTCCACTTT.

This clonotype came up many times. V is TRBV29-1 and J is TRBJ2-7; TRBD2 agrees at 8 bases. The germline V gene encodes CDR1 SQVTM and CDR2 ANQGSEA. CDR3 length equals 13 residues. V gave up 8 bases and J gave up 4 bases; unmatched junction bases: 10. The CDR3 loop reads CSHLSSGSYEQYF. CDR3 nucleotide sequence: TGCAGCCACCTCAGCAGCGGGAGTTACGAGCAGTACTTC.

This clonotype has at least ten counts. The chain employs TRBV12-3 or TRBV12-4 and TRBJ2-1, with TRBD2 matching 8 bases. Trimming at V came to 8 bases and at J to 10 bases, leaving 10 bases not matched to a gene. There are 13 residues in the CDR3. As DNA, the CDR3 is TGTGCCAGCCGAGGAGGACTAGCTTGGGAGCAGTTCTTC. Protein product: CASRGGLAWEQFF.

Regarding this clonotype: This sequence may be a read error, since a much larger clone differs from it by one base. The chain employs TRBV5-1 and TRBJ1-3; TRBD1 is a possible D gene (5 bases). The V gene's germline CDR1 is SGHRS and CDR2 YFSETQ. The CDR3 extends over 15 amino acids. The CDR3 protein is CASSLSGTSGNSIYF. The CDR3 DNA reads as TGCGCCAGCAGCTTATCAGGGACCTCTGGAAACTCCATATATTTT. Full variable domain (rest looked up from reference TRBV5-1 and TRBJ1-3): KAGVTQTPRYLIKTRGQQVTLSCSPISGHRSVSWYQQTPGQGLQFLFEYFSETQRNKGNFPGRFSGRQFSNSRSEMNVSTLELGDSALYLCASSLSGTSGNSIYFGEGSWLTVV.

In its sample, this clonotype was seen many times. The rearrangement links TRBV9 to TRBJ2-7; D remains unclear. Germline-derived CDR1 and CDR2 are SGDLS and YYNGEE. The V and J ends lost 7 bases and 10 bases respectively, with 9 bases between them. The CDR3 length is 9 residues. The CDR3 bases are TGTGCCAGCCCCCACGGTCAGTACTTC. Translated, it gives CASPHGQYF.

This clonotype was counted many times. This chain links TRBV9 with TRBJ1-3; D not certain. Germline V gives CDR1 SGDLS, CDR2 YYNGEE. Trimming shortened V by 7 bases and J by 4 bases, and 6 bases separated the two germline ends. The CDR3 totals 11 residues. The CDR3 DNA is TGTGCCAGCCTGTCCGGAAACACCATATATTTT. Its protein is CASLSGNTIYF.